This TCR beta chain was sequenced in a study of blood T cell repertoires in COVID-19. Across the study: The United States, Italy and Spain supplied acute and convalescent COVID-19 samples.

Original analysis: Using reference gene primer amplification, nucleated cell counts were estimated. Some clones are missing from TCRdb's copy, which holds only in-frame ones; the method was immunoSEQ multiplex PCR. The V and J calls and clone size come from that table; D and trimming were worked out from the DNA. The sample consists of about 80,000 clones, around 82% of them appearing once. Germline loops: CDR1 MGHDK, CDR2 SYGVNS. The CDR3 is 14 residues long. The V and J ends lost 6 bases and 8 bases, in that order; junction bases with no gene match: 9. This clone was picked up a small number of times.

The sequenced sample was peripheral blood. The rearrangement uses TRBV25-1 and TRBJ2-1, with 8 bases fitting TRBD1. This TCR derives from a human donor in a cohort sampled during active COVID-19. CDR3 loop: CASRGDRRDHEQFF. Written as DNA, the CDR3 is TGTGCCAGCAGAGGGGACAGGAGGGACCATGAGCAGTTCTTC.